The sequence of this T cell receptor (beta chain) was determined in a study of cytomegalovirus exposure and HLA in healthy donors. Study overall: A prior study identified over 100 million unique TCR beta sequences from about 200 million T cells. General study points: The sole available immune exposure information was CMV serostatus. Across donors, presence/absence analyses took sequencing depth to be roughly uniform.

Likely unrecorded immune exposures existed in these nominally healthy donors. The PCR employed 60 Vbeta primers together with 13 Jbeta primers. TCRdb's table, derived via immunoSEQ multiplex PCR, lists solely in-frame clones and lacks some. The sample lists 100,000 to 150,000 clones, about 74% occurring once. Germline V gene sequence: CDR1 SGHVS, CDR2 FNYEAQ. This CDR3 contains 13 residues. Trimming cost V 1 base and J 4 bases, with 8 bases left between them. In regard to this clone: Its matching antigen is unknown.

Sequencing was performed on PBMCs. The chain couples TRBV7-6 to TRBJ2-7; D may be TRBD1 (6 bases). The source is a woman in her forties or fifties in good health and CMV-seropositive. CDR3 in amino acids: CASSLGTAYEQYF. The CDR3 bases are TGTGCCAGCAGCTTAGGGACAGCATACGAGCAGTACTTC. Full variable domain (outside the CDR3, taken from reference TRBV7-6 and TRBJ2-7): GAGVSQSPRYKVTKRGQDVALRCDPISGHVSLYWYRQALGQGPEFLTYFNYEAQQDKSGLPNDRFSAERPEGSISTLTIQRTEQRDSAMYRCASSLGTAYEQYFGPGTRLTVT.